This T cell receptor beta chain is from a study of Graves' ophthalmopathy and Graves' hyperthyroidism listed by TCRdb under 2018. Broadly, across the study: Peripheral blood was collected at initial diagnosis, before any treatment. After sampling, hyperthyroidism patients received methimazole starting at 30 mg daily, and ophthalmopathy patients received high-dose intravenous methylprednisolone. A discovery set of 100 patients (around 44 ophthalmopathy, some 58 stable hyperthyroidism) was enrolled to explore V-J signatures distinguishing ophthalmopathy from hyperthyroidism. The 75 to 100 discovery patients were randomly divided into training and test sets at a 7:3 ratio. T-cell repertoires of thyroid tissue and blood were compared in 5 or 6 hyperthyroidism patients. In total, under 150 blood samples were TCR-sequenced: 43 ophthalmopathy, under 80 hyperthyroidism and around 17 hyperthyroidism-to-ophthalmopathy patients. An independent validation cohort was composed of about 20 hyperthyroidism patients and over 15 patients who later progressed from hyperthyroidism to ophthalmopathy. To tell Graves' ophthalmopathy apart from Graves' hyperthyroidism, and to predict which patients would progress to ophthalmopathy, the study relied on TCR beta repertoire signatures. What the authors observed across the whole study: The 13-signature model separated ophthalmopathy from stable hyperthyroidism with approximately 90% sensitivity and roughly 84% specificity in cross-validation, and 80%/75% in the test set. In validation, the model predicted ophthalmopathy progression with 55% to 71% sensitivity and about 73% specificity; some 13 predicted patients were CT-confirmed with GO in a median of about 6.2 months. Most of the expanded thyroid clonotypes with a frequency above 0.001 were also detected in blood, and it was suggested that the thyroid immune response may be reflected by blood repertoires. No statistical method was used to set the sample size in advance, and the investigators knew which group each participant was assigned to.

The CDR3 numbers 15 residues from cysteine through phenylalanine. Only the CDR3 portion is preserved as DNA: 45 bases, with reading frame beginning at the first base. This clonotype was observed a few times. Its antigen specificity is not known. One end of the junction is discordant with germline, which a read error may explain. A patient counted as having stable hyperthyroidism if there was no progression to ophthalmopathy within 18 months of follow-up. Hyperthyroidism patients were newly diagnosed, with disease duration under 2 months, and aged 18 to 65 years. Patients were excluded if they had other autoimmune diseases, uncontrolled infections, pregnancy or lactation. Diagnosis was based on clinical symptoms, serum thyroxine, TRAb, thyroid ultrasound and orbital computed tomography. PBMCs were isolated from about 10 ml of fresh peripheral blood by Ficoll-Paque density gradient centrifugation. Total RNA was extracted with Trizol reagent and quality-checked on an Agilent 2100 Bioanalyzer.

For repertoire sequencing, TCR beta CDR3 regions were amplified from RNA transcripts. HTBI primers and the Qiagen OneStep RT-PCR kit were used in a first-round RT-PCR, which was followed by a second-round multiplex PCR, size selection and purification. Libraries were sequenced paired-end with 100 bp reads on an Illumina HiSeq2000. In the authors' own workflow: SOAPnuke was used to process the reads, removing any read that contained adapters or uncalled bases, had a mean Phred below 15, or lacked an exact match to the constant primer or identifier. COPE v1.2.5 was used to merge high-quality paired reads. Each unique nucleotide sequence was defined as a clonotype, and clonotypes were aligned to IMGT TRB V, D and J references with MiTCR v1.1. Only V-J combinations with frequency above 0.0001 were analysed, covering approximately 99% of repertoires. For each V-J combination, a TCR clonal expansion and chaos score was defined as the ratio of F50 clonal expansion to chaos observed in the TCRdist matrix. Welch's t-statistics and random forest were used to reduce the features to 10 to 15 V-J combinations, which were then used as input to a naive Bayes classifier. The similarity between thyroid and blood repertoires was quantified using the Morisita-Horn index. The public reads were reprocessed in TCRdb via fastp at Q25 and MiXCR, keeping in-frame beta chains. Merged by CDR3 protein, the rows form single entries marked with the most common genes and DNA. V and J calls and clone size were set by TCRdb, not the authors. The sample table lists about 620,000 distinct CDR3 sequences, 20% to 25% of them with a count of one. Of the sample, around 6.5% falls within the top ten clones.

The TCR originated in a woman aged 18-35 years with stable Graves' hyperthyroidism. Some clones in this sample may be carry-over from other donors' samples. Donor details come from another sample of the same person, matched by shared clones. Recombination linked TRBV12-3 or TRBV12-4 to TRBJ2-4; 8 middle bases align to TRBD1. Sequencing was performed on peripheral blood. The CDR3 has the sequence CASSLQGQGLDIKYF. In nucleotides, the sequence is TGTGCCAGCAGTTTACAAGGACAGGGTTTGGACATTAAGTACTTC.